This T cell receptor beta chain was captured in a study of shared T cell receptors in the human thymus. The germline V gene has CDR1 SGHRS and CDR2 YFSETQ. Trimming took 0 bases from V and 3 from J; bases not matched to a gene: 7. The CDR3 is 16 residues long. The data were produced by immunoSEQ multiplex PCR, yet TCRdb's version contains in-frame clones alone and is incomplete. The table shows hundreds of thousands of clones, with more than 75% occurring only once. These same records also appear under a second study, on human thymus T cells.

Specimen: thymocytes. The origin of this receptor is a boy under three years old with a congenital heart defect. This chain connects TRBV5-1 to TRBJ2-7; 9 bases line up with TRBD1. The CDR3: CASSLVGSDRGYEQYF. The DNA of the CDR3 is TGCGCCAGCAGCTTGGTAGGATCGGACAGGGGCTACGAGCAGTACTTC.